The clone carrying this T cell receptor (beta chain) was seen at least ten times. Germline CDR1 is KGHSH and CDR2 is LQKENI. This CDR3 contains 13 residues. Trimming shortened V by 6 bases and J by 2 bases, and 10 bases separated the two germline ends. Individually, cDNA molecules had unique molecular identifiers attached to them. TCRdb called the 5' RACE reads again in MiXCR, with one record for every CDR3 protein. The table includes tens of thousands of distinct CDR3 sequences, about 5% detected once. The data were taken from a study of early T cells in non-severe SARS-CoV-2 infection. The source was whole blood, collected at baseline. V is TRBV18 and J is TRBJ2-5, with D tentatively TRBD1 (6 bases). This TCR derives from an adult who was a healthcare worker with PCR-confirmed SARS-CoV-2 infection or an uninfected control (not recorded which). CDR3 nucleotides: TGTGCCAGCTCGACAGGTTCTCAAGAGACCCAGTACTTC. Protein sequence: CASSTGSQETQYF.